This TCR beta chain was observed in a study of blood T cell repertoires in COVID-19. Study summary: The United States, Italy and Spain supplied acute and convalescent COVID-19 samples.

Only in-frame clones appear in the TCRdb table, and some are missing; sequencing was by immunoSEQ multiplex PCR. The sample yields a few hundred thousand clones, about 79% seen once. There are 15 residues in the CDR3. V gave up 1 base and J gave up 1 base; unmatched junction bases: 4. Germline CDR1 is LNHDA and CDR2 is SQIVND (reference sequence). The TCR was taken from a man aged 35-49 years who had recovered from COVID-19. The rearrangement links TRBV19 to TRBJ2-7; TRBD2 agrees at 7 bases. Sequenced input: peripheral blood. The CDR3 coding sequence is TGTGCCAGTAGTATAGGTGGGGGAGGGTCCTACGAGCAGTACTTC. It yields the protein CASSIGGGGSYEQYF.